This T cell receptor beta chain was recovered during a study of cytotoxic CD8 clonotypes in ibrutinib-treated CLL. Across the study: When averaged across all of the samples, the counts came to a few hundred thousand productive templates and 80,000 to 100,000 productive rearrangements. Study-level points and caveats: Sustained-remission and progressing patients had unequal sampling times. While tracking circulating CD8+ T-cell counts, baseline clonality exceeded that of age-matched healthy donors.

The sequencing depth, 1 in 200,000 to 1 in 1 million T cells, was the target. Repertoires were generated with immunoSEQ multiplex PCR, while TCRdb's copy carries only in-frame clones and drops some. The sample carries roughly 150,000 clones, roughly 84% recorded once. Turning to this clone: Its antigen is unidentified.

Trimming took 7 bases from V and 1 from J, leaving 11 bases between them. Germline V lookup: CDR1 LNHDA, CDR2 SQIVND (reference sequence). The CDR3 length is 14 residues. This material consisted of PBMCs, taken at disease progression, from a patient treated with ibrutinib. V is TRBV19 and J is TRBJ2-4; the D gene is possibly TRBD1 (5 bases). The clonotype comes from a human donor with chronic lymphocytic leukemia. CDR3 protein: CASTSGSAKNIQYF. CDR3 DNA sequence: TGTGCCAGTACCTCAGGGTCCGCCAAAAACATTCAGTACTTC.